The 9 T cell receptor beta chains in this list originate from one sample, sequenced in a study of blood T cell repertoires in COVID-19 (dated by TCRdb to 2020 to 2021). Library generation was performed with the immunoSEQ multiplex PCR assay. TCRdb limited this immuneACCESS table to in-frame rearrangements with V and J called. A share of clones is missing; checked studies link under half to unresolved V genes, and the rest is unexplained. Across this sample there are 8,000 to 10,000 clones, with approximately 81% seen only once. Of the sample, roughly 10% is held by the ten largest clones. Sequencing was performed on peripheral blood. These receptors all stem from a human donor in a cohort sampled during active COVID-19.

This chain links TRBV4-3 with TRBJ1-6; 8 bases align to TRBD1. Trimming removed 0 bases from V and 5 bases from J; junction bases left unmatched: 3. The V gene's germline CDR1 is LGHNA and CDR2 YSLEER. The CDR3 spans 16 residues. CDR3 in amino acids: CASSQDPGQDNSPLHF. CDR3 sequence (DNA): TGCGCCAGCAGCCAAGACCCGGGACAGGATAATTCACCCCTCCACTTT.

The rearrangement joins TRBV29-1 to TRBJ2-2; 8 nucleotides agree with TRBD1. CDR1 and CDR2 from the germline V gene are SQVTM and ANQGSEA. This CDR3 spans 13 amino acids. With 5 bases clipped from V and 9 bases from J, the junction kept 8 bases outside the gene matches. CDR3 residues: CSVSRQGNRELFF. CDR3 coding DNA: TGCAGCGTTTCACGACAGGGGAACCGGGAGCTGTTTTTT.

This chain links TRBV7-2 with TRBJ1-4; D unresolved. Germline V gene sequence: CDR1 SGHTA, CDR2 FQGNSA. V was shortened by 1 base and J by 8 bases, with 14 bases between the two germline ends. The CDR3 consists of 15 residues. The CDR3 nucleotides read TGTGCCAGCAGCTTAGGAGGAGGGCTGGTAGAAAAACTGTTTTTT. The encoded protein is CASSLGGGLVEKLFF.

This chain joins TRBV13 and TRBJ1-1; TRBD1 is a possible D gene (6 bases). V was clipped by 5 bases and J by 1 base, with 11 bases between them. The length of the CDR3 is 14 residues. Germline CDR1 is PRHDT and CDR2 is FYEKMQ (reference sequence). CDR3 nucleotides: TGTGCCAGCAGCCGGGGACATAGGAACACTGAAGCTTTCTTT. Translation gives CASSRGHRNTEAFF. Full variable domain (rest looked up from reference TRBV13 and TRBJ1-1): AAGVIQSPRHLIKEKRETATLKCYPIPRHDTVYWYQQGPGQDPQFLISFYEKMQSDKGSIPDRFSAQQFSDYHSELNMSSLELGDSALYFCASSRGHRNTEAFFGQGTRLTVV.

This clone was recorded once. J is TRBJ2-5 and V is TRBV7-6; 8 nucleotides match TRBD1. CDR3 length equals 15 residues. CDR1 is SGHVS and CDR2 is FNYEAQ in the germline V gene. The V segment lost 1 base and the J segment 1 base; nucleotides outside the gene matches: 2. CDR3 sequence: CASSLGTGPQETQYF. The CDR3 DNA reads TGTGCCAGCAGCTTAGGGACAGGGCCCCAAGAGACCCAGTACTTC.

This clone is deemed medium-sized. V and J are TRBV6-6 and TRBJ2-1; TRBD2 aligns across 14 bases. The CDR3 has 16 residues. J gave up 6 bases and V 5 bases, and 6 bases lay outside the gene matches. Germline assignment: CDR1 MNHNY and CDR2 SVGAGI (reference sequence). CDR3 nucleotide sequence: TGTGCCAGCAGTCCGACTAGCGGGGGGGTAACCAATGAGCAGTTCTTC. This encodes CASSPTSGGVTNEQFF.

The V and J genes are TRBV7-9 and TRBJ2-5, with D unresolved. CDR1 and CDR2 from the germline V gene are SEHNR and FQNEAQ (reference sequence). The CDR3 runs to 12 residues. V lost 5 bases to trimming and J lost 2 bases, with 6 bases between them. Here the CDR3 reads CASSNNQETQYF. The CDR3 region has the DNA TGTGCCAGCAGCAACAATCAAGAGACCCAGTACTTC.

This chain links TRBV7-2 with TRBJ2-1; no firm D call. The germline V gene encodes CDR1 SGHTA and CDR2 FQGNSA. The CDR3 totals 9 residues. Trimming stripped 5 bases from V and 13 bases from J, with 6 bases between. CDR3: CASSLYQFF. The CDR3 nucleotides are TGTGCCAGCAGCCTTTATCAGTTCTTC.

V usage is TRBV5-1 and J usage is TRBJ1-4; weak D call: TRBD1 (6 bases). V was cut by 3 bases and J by 3 bases, with 15 bases left in between. The CDR3 loop spans 16 amino acids. Germline CDR1 is SGHRS and CDR2 is YFSETQ. The CDR3 loop reads CASSYKADSSNEKLFF. The CDR3 bases are TGCGCCAGCAGCTATAAGGCGGACAGCTCTAATGAAAAACTGTTTTTT.